Below, 14 T cell receptor beta chains from the same sample are listed, as sequenced in a study of blood T cell repertoires in COVID-19. Assay: immunoSEQ multiplex PCR; the TCRdb copy retains only in-frame clones and omits some. Of some 80,000 clones listed, about 85% are singletons. The sequenced material came from peripheral blood. Every receptor here comes from a man in his 60s with COVID-19, enrolled during active disease.

The V call is TRBV6-1, the J call TRBJ1-3; TRBD1 agrees at 9 bases. The V segment lost 3 bases and the J segment 8 bases; nucleotides outside the gene matches: 5. Germline V gene data show CDR1 as MNHNS and CDR2 as SASEGT. The CDR3 sequence is 14 residues long. The CDR3 DNA follows: TGTGCCAGCAGTGAGGGACAGGGTGTAGACACCATATATTTT. This encodes CASSEGQGVDTIYF.

As to this clone: Compared with germline, one end of the junction differs, possibly owing to a read error. This chain links TRBV5-5 with TRBJ2-7, with no clear D. CDR1 is SGHKS and CDR2 is YYEKEE in the germline V gene (reference sequence). This CDR3 is 15 amino acids long. As DNA, the CDR3 is TGTGCCAGCAGCCCAAGCCCGGGTCCCTCCCACGAGCAGTACTTC. Amino acids: CASSPSPGPSHEQYF.

The V call is TRBV7-6, the J call TRBJ2-7; 7 positions match TRBD1. The CDR3 spans 15 residues. CDR1 SGHVS and CDR2 FNYEAQ come from the germline V gene. After removal of 5 bases from V and 3 bases from J, the junction contained 10 bases not matched to a gene. The DNA for the CDR3 is TGTGCCAGCAGCCCCCGACAGGGTCGTAGCTACGAGCAGTACTTC. This sequence encodes CASSPRQGRSYEQYF.

V usage is TRBV27 and J usage is TRBJ1-5; weak D call: TRBD1 (5 bases). Trimming removed 2 bases at V and 2 bases at J, with 13 bases between. The CDR3 is made up of 16 amino acids. Germline assignment: CDR1 MNHEY and CDR2 SMNVEV (reference sequence). CDR3 in amino acids: CASSLVPGLGNQPQHF. The CDR3, as DNA: TGTGCCAGCAGTTTAGTACCAGGGTTAGGCAATCAGCCCCAGCATTTT.

The chain has TRBV28 and TRBJ2-2, with 9 positions matching TRBD1. Germline V gene sequence: CDR1 MDHEN, CDR2 SYDVKM. The CDR3 has 14 residues. V trimming: 8 bases; J trimming: 3 bases; junction bases outside the gene matches: 4. The CDR3 region is CASRRTGDTGELFF. Written as DNA, the CDR3 is TGTGCCAGCCGTCGGACAGGGGACACCGGGGAGCTGTTTTTT. Based on the CDR3 plus reference TRBV28 and TRBJ2-2, the full variable domain is DVKVTQSSRYLVKRTGEKVFLECVQDMDHENMFWYRQDPGLGLRLIYFSYDVKMKEKGDIPEGYSVSREKKERFSLILESASTNQTSMYLCASRRTGDTGELFFGEGSRLTVL.

The CDR3 bases are TGTGCCAGTATTCGAACAGGGGCGAACACTGAAGCTTTCTTT. Translation gives CASIRTGANTEAFF. The chain recombines TRBV19 with TRBJ1-1, with 7 positions matching TRBD1. Germline CDR1 and CDR2: LNHDA and SQIVND (reference sequence). With V trimmed by 7 bases and J by 1 base, 6 bases remained unmatched. The CDR3 is 14 residues long.

The chain couples TRBV6-4 to TRBJ2-1, with D hard to call. V was clipped by 4 bases and J by 4 bases, with 8 bases between them. This CDR3 has 13 residues. Per germline, CDR1 MRHNA and CDR2 SNTAGT. DNA for the CDR3: TGTGCCAGCAGTGGAGGCCCTTACAATGAGCAGTTCTTC. It is translated as CASSGGPYNEQFF.

The chain combines TRBV5-6 with TRBJ1-3; D remains ambiguous. V was shortened by 4 bases and J by 0 bases, with 5 bases between the two germline ends. This CDR3 is built from 13 residues. The germline V gene encodes CDR1 SGHDT and CDR2 YYEEEE. CDR3 amino acids: CASSRDSGNTIYF. CDR3 coding DNA: TGTGCCAGCAGCCGGGACTCTGGAAACACCATATATTTT.

This clone was detected only once. The rearrangement uses TRBV5-1 and TRBJ2-5; possibly TRBD2 for D (6 bases). Trimming stripped 4 bases from V and 2 bases from J, with 9 bases between. This CDR3 is built from 13 residues. Germline V lookup: CDR1 SGHRS, CDR2 YFSETQ. The CDR3 DNA reads as TGCGCCAGCAGCGAGGGACTTCAAGAGACCCAGTACTTC. It yields the protein CASSEGLQETQYF.

The chain uses TRBV6-5 and TRBJ2-7, with TRBD1 matching over 9 bases. After removal of 0 bases from V and 4 bases from J, the junction contained 4 bases not matched to a gene. This CDR3 region has 15 residues. The germline CDR1 and CDR2 sequences are MNHEY and SVGAGI. CDR3 protein: CASSYSDRGTYEQYF. The CDR3 bases are TGTGCCAGCAGTTACTCAGACAGGGGGACTTACGAGCAGTACTTC.

This clone came up once. The J gene is TRBJ2-7, the V gene TRBV6-5; no clear D gene. The CDR3 spans 15 residues. In germline, CDR1 is MNHEY, CDR2 SVGAGI. Trimming removed 0 bases at V and 6 bases at J, with 15 bases between. This CDR3 reads CASSYSYVEYREQYF. The DNA for the CDR3 is TGTGCCAGCAGTTACTCTTACGTAGAGTACCGCGAGCAGTACTTC.

The V gene is TRBV6-5, the J gene TRBJ2-1; maybe TRBD2 (5 bases). V was cut by 6 bases and J by 6 bases, with 15 bases left in between. CDR3 length: 14 amino acids. Germline values: CDR1 MNHEY, CDR2 SVGAGI. The CDR3, as DNA: TGTGCCAGCAGCACACCCCGGACTGGCAATGAGCAGTTCTTC. Protein: CASSTPRTGNEQFF.

The V call is TRBV11-2, the J call TRBJ2-5; 7 bases fit TRBD1. Germline CDR1 and CDR2: SGHAT and FQNNGV. The CDR3 length is 15 residues. The ends lost 3 bases at V and 3 bases at J; junction bases unmatched: 7. This chain's CDR3 is CASSFSTGTEETQYF. In DNA form, the CDR3 reads TGTGCCAGCAGCTTCTCAACTGGGACAGAAGAGACCCAGTACTTC.

The chain employs TRBV5-6 and TRBJ2-3; 7 nucleotides line up with TRBD1. The junction had 2 bases not matched to a gene; V was cut back by 1 base and J by 6 bases. The CDR3 loop spans 13 amino acids. CDR1 is SGHDT and CDR2 is YYEEEE in the germline V gene. CDR3 in amino acids: CASSLPGGDTQYF. The CDR3 nucleotides read TGTGCCAGCAGCTTGCCAGGGGGTGATACGCAGTATTTT. Using reference TRBV5-6 and TRBJ2-3 for the parts outside the CDR3, the full variable domain is DAGVTQSPTHLIKTRGQQVTLRCSPKSGHDTVSWYQQALGQGPQFIFQYYEEEERQRGNFPDRFSGHQFPNYSSELNVNALLLGDSALYLCASSLPGGDTQYFGPGTRLTVL.